This TCR beta chain came from a study of T cell responses to AZD1222 COVID-19 vaccine (dated by TCRdb to the early 2020s). For the study in its entirety: AZD1222 recipients given second doses at about 4 weeks or at about 12 weeks were pooled, since spike-specific TCR depth and breadth were not found to differ between the two schedules. A total of about 230 trial participants underwent TCR sequencing, of whom around 200 received two doses of AZD1222 and roughly 25 received two doses of the MenACWY control vaccine. Trial participants were enrolled by age into 18-55, 56-69 and 70-plus year subgroups, with about 150, 27 and 61 TCR-sequenced participants respectively.

The germline V gene (reference sequence) yields SGHKS for CDR1 and YYEKEE for CDR2. Including the terminal cysteine and phenylalanine, the CDR3 comprises 19 residues. Only the CDR3 region is kept as DNA, spanning 57 bases read in frame from base 1. The trim is 0 bases for V and 2 bases for J, with a gap of 23 bases between the germline ends. Study-wide findings and limitations: Reportedly, almost half of the unique spike-specific TCRs recognized epitopes lying outside the regions that are mutated in the B.1.351 and B.1.1.7 variants. In the small 56-69-year group, the increase in depth fell short of significance, most likely because of low power. Conclusions about previously exposed vaccinees were limited because only 5 or 6 AZD1222 recipients were SARS-CoV-2 seropositive at baseline. Because no day 14 peak-response samples were available, the repertoires could be characterized only after the peak T cell response. After two AZD1222 doses, spike-specific TCR breadth and depth were significantly higher than at day 0 and than in MenACWY recipients. Participants were mostly white British and included more females than males, and it was suggested by the authors that clonal diversity may have been underestimated. CD4 TCRs associated with the vaccine covered the entire spike protein, and the dominant responses were in regions 160-218 and 743-854.

Turning to this clone: This clone's antigen is unknown. Base qualities are not recorded, but no much larger clone differs from it by a single base.

Taken with the paper, the label for time point translates to: baseline before first vaccination. Samples from vaccinated people were obtained from the UK trials COV001 and COV002, which included a single-blind randomized controlled phase 2/3 trial of AZD1222 (ChAdOx1 nCoV-19) in healthy adults. For TCRbeta chain sequencing, PBMC samples from trial participants were taken at day 0 and at day 28 after the second dose. The CDR3 regions of human TCRbeta chains were analyzed by immunosequencing. As for the original processing: TCRs in the repertoires were matched against a reference library of SARS-CoV-2-specific TCRs that had been generated with the MIRA antigen-specificity platform. Breadth meant the fraction of unique TCRs that were SARS-CoV-2-associated, whereas depth meant the fraction of total T cells that were SARS-CoV-2-associated. Using the MIRA data, each spike-specific TCR was assigned both to the spike region to which the TCR was reactive and to a CD4 or CD8 class. Log10-transformed breadth and depth values were compared by one-way ANOVA with Sidak's multiple comparisons tests. TCRdb retrieved this table from immuneACCESS and kept in-frame rearrangements only. Not all clones are present; in checked studies, unresolved V genes account for under half, and no reason is known for the remainder. The V and J calls and clone size were taken over from that table, and D and trimming were inferred from the DNA. The sample contains fewer than 150,000 clones, roughly 87% of them found a single time. Roughly 1.5% of the sample lies in the top ten.

The material sequenced was peripheral blood, taken on day 0 of AZD1222 vaccination. The TCR comes from an adult in good health. The rearrangement combines TRBV5-5 with TRBJ1-1; a tentative D call is TRBD1 (6 bases match). The CDR3 amino acid sequence is: CASSLGSWRGSGGNTEAFF. The sequenced DNA is TGTGCCAGCAGCTTGGGTTCGTGGCGGGGGAGCGGGGGCAACACTGAAGCTTTCTTT.